Detailed here is one TCR beta chain. Its antigen is currently unknown. These data originate in a study of neoadjuvant nivolumab and ipilimumab in lung cancer. Study-level points and caveats: Higher pretherapy blood TCR richness went with higher resected-tumor richness. TCR clonality did not significantly correlate with pathologic tumor regression. Resected tumors had greater TCR richness and clonality than uninvolved lung.

The method was immunoSEQ multiplex PCR; TCRdb's version includes in-frame clones alone and lacks a portion of them. This table holds approximately 9,600 clones, approximately 75% found once. V lost 6 bases, J lost 6 bases, and 18 bases lay in between. In germline, CDR1 is MNHEY, CDR2 SMNVEV (reference sequence). CDR3 size: 15 residues. The sample here was tumor tissue, taken after neoadjuvant nivolumab, alone or with ipilimumab, at or shortly before surgery. The chain couples TRBV27 to TRBJ1-5, with a weak D call TRBD1 (6 bases). The receptor was derived from an adult with non-small cell lung cancer. In DNA form, the CDR3 reads TGTGCCAGCAGGATACAGGGATTTCCAGGTCAGCCCCAGCATTTT. Translation gives CASRIQGFPGQPQHF.